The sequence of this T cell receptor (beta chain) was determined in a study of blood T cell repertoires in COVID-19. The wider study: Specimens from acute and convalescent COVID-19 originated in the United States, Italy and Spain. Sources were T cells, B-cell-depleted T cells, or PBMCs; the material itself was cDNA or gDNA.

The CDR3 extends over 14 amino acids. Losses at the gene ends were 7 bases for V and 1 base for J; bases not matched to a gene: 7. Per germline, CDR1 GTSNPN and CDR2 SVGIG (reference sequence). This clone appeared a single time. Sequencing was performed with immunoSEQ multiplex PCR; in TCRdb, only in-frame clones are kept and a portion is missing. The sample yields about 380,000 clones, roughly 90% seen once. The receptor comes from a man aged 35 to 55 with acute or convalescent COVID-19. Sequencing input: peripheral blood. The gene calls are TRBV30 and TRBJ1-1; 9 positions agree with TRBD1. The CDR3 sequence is CASQRDRENTEAFF. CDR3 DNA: TGTGCCTCGCAACGGGACAGGGAGAACACTGAAGCTTTCTTT.